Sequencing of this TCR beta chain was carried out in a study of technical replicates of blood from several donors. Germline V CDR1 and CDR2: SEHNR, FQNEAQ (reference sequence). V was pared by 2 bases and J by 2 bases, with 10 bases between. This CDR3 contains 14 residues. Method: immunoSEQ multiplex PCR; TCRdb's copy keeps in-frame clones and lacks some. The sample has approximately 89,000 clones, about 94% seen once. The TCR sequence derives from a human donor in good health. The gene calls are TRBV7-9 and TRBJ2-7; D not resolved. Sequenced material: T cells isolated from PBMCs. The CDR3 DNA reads TGTGCCAGCAGCTTAAATCTACCCCCCTACGAGCAGTACTTC. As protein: CASSLNLPPYEQYF.